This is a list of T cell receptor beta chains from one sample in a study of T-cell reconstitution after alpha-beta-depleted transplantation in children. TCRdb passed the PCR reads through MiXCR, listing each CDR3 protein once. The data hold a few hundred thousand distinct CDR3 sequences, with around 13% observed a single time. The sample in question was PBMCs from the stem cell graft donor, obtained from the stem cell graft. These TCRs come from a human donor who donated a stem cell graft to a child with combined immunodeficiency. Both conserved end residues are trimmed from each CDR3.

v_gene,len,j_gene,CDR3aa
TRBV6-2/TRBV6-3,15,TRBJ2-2,ASYRPSEPRGTGELF
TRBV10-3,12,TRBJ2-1,AISELGAVNEQF
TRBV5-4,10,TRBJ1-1,ASSLGSAGAF
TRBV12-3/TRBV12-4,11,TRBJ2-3,ASRGPSADTQY
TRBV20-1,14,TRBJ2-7,SARSPLTVSLSEQY
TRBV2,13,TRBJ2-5,ASSPGAGVQETQY
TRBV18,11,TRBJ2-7,ASSPLQGAEQY
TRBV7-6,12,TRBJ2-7,ASSLDGTPYEQY
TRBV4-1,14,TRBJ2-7,ASSPGGSGVSYEQY
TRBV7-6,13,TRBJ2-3,ASSQSGGSTDTQY
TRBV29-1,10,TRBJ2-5,SVEGTRETQY
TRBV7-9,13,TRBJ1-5,ASSLDGRRNQPQH
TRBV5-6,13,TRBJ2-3,ASSLSLRGAYTQY
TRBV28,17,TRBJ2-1,ASSPYTYRTSGGYNEQF
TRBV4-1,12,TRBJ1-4,ASSQLREGRKLF
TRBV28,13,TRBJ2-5,ASGAVAGYQETQY
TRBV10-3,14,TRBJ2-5,AIRGGGTPNQETQY
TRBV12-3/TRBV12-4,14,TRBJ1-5,ASSLESTETNQPQH
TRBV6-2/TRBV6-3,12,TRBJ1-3,ASSLEGLGNTIY
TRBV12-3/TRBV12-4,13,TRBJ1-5,ASNLLERNNQPQH
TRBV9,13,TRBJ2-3,ASSVARGGTDTQY
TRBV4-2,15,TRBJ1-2,ASSQDIRSWERYGYT
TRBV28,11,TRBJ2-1,ASGITGEWEQF
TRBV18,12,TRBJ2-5,ASSPLQAEETQY
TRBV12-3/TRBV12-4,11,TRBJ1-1,ASSSTGDTEAF
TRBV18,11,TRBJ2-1,ASSPPGSNEQF
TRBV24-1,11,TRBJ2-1,ASQGLATREQF
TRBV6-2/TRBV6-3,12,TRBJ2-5,ASSNWTGEKTQY
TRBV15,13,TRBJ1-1,ATSRDSQGRTEAF
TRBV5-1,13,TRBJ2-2,ASSLGQGSTGELF
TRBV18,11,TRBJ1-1,ASSPQADTEAF
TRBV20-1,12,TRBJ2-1,SVSAGTSVNEQF
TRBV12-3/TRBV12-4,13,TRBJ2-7,ASSPTGTMSYEQY
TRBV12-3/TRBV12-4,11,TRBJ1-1,ASSKDRSYEAF
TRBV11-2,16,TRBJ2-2,ASSSRGFRGFNTGELF
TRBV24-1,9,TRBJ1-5,ATGENQPQH
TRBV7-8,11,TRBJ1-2,ASSTTGQTGYT
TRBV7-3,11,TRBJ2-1,ASSLTSYDEQF
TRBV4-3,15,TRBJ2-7,ASSQDAGSVGIYEQY
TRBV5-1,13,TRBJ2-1,ASSLEGEGRNEQF
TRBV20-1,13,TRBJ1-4,SAHRQAAANEKLF
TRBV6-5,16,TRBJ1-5,ASSYPYEAEHSNQPQH
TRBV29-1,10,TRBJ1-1,SVEEGYTEAF
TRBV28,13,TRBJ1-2,ASRPGHHGSYGYT
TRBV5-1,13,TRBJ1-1,ASSLGGARLIEAF
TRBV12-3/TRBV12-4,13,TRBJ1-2,ASSTPTGLNYGYT
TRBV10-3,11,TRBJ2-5,AISDGLGETQY
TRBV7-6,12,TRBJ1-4,ASSARDRRGELF